This T cell receptor beta chain comes out of a study of shared clonotypes between healthy human individuals. As for the study in general: Serving as donors were a couple of women and three men, whose ages spanned 18 to 49. Three plates each covered CD4 naive and memory; CD8 naive two, CD8 memory one.

Germline V gene lookup returns CDR1 LGHNA and CDR2 YSLEER. CDR3 length equals 15 residues. V lost 0 bases and J lost 10; bases outside the gene matches: 2. In regard to this clone: Its antigen is currently unknown.

Study-level points and caveats: Tissue TCR repertoires likely differ from these blood-only repertoires.

In the original analysis: Filtering differed since immunoSEQ provided only junctions, with no quality scores. Data came from immunoSEQ multiplex PCR; TCRdb stores just in-frame clones and leaves some out. V and J calls and clone size come straight from that table; D and trimming were deduced from the DNA. The sample consists of nearly 1,000,000 clones, less than 85% of them appearing once. Sequenced input: memory CD4+ T cells sorted from blood. Subset reported: CD45RA-negative fraction. The source of this sequence is a man younger than 35 in good health. This chain links TRBV4-3 with TRBJ2-1; 14 nucleotides match TRBD2. CDR3 nucleotide sequence: TGCGCCAGCAGCCAAGAGGGACTAGCGGGAGACGAGCAGTTCTTC. Amino acid sequence: CASSQEGLAGDEQFF.